The rows below give T cell receptor beta chains drawn from one sample of a study of control samples from healthy donors and cancer patients. Method: immunoSEQ multiplex PCR; TCRdb's copy keeps in-frame clones and lacks some. The sample holds about 85,000 clones; less than 90% are singletons and the top ten take 7.6%. The sequenced sample consisted of blood. These receptors originate from a woman aged 60-75 years in good health. CDR3s include the opening cysteine and the closing phenylalanine or tryptophan. A D gene is named only where the DNA matches it firmly. Size tells how often a clone was seen (once, few, many) or the class of an expanded clone, and some rows leave it out.

v_gene	j_gene	abundance	d_gene	CDR3aa	CDR3nt
TRBV11-2	TRBJ1-6	NA	NA	CASSFVHSPLHF	TGTGCCAGCAGCTTCGTTCATTCACCCCTCCACTTT
TRBV19	TRBJ1-5	NA	TRBD1	CASGMSGGTQPQHF	TGTGCCAGTGGGATGTCAGGGGGGACTCAGCCCCAGCATTTT
TRBV24-1	TRBJ2-3	NA	NA	CATPAGTPSTDTQYF	TGTGCCACACCGGCGGGGACACCTAGCACAGATACGCAGTATTTT
TRBV16	TRBJ1-2	NA	TRBD1	CASSRTGTGNYYGYTF	TGTGCCAGCAGCCGGACCGGGACAGGGAATTACTATGGCTACACCTTC
TRBV6-1	TRBJ2-1	once	TRBD2	CASSDGTSGRGTEQFF	TGTGCCAGCAGTGATGGGACTAGCGGGAGAGGTACTGAGCAGTTCTTC
TRBV2	TRBJ1-3	NA	TRBD1	CASREADRGVNTIYF	TGTGCCAGCAGGGAGGCGGACAGGGGGGTAAACACCATATATTTT
TRBV4-1	TRBJ1-2	NA	TRBD1	CASSQNRDREHGYTF	TGCGCCAGCAGCCAAAACCGGGACAGAGAGCATGGCTACACCTTC
TRBV19	TRBJ2-7	once	NA	CASSIRTGSSYEQYF	TGTGCCAGTAGTATAAGGACTGGTAGCTCCTACGAGCAGTACTTC
TRBV18	TRBJ2-6	NA	NA	CASSPKHGRGAGSGANVLTF	TGTGCCAGCTCACCTAAGCACGGGAGAGGGGCAGGGTCTGGGGCCAACGTCCTGACTTTC
TRBV7-9	TRBJ1-5	NA	NA	CASSFGADSNQPQHF	TGTGCCAGCAGCTTCGGGGCAGATAGCAATCAGCCCCAGCATTTT
TRBV6-5	TRBJ1-1	NA	NA	CASKPAGGNTEAFF	TGTGCCAGCAAACCCGCGGGGGGGAACACTGAAGCTTTCTTT
TRBV7-9	TRBJ2-3	NA	TRBD2	CASSPFSGRAVDTQYF	TGTGCCAGCAGCCCCTTTAGCGGGAGGGCCGTAGATACGCAGTATTTT
TRBV3-1/TRBV3-2	TRBJ1-5	NA	TRBD1	CASSRTGGNQPQHF	TGTGCCAGCAGCCGGACAGGGGGCAATCAGCCCCAGCATTTT
TRBV12-3/TRBV12-4	TRBJ1-1	NA	NA	CASSPETEAFF	TGTGCCAGCAGTCCTGAGACTGAAGCTTTCTTT
TRBV11-3	TRBJ2-3	NA	TRBD2	CASSSLGGRTADTQYF	TGTGCCAGCAGCTCCCTTGGCGGGAGAACGGCAGATACGCAGTATTTT
TRBV27	TRBJ2-1	NA	NA	CANHWTADNEQFF	TGTGCCAACCACTGGACGGCTGACAATGAGCAGTTCTTC
TRBV18	TRBJ2-7	NA	NA	CASSPPSLRYEQYF	TGTGCCAGCTCACCACCATCTTTGCGCTACGAGCAGTACTTC
TRBV28	TRBJ2-1	NA	NA	CASSLSGSGKNEQFF	TGTGCCAGCAGTTTATCCGGGAGCGGTAAGAATGAGCAGTTCTTC
TRBV5-1	TRBJ1-1	NA	TRBD1	CASSAGQGTEAFF	TGCGCCAGCAGCGCCGGACAGGGGACTGAAGCTTTCTTT
TRBV4-3	TRBJ1-3	few	TRBD1	CASAGGGGRDTIYF	TGCGCCAGCGCAGGAGGAGGGGGCCGGGACACCATATATTTT
TRBV11-2	TRBJ1-1	once	NA	CASSLGGVNTEAFF	TGTGCCAGCAGCTTAGGTGGCGTGAACACTGAAGCTTTCTTT
TRBV9	TRBJ2-2	NA	TRBD2	CASSITGTKTGELFF	TGTGCCAGCAGCATAACCGGGACTAAGACCGGGGAGCTGTTTTTT
TRBV20-1	TRBJ2-7	NA	NA	CSASRHSNSYEQYF	TGCAGTGCTAGTCGGCATTCGAACTCCTACGAGCAGTACTTC
TRBV12-3/TRBV12-4	TRBJ1-2	NA	NA	CASSLQTNYGYTF	TGTGCCAGCAGCCTCCAAACTAACTATGGCTACACCTTC
TRBV3-1/TRBV3-2	TRBJ2-2	NA	TRBD2	CASSQRTSGRNTGELFF	TGTGCCAGCAGCCAACGTACTAGCGGGAGGAACACCGGGGAGCTGTTTTTT
TRBV18	TRBJ2-1	NA	TRBD2	CASSPLPSGYNEQFF	TGTGCCAGCTCACCACTTCCTAGCGGTTACAATGAGCAGTTCTTC